These T cell receptor beta chains were read from a single sample in a study of blood T cell repertoires in COVID-19. Profiled with immunoSEQ multiplex PCR; TCRdb holds only in-frame clones, not every one. Among fewer than 500,000 clones, roughly four fifths were seen once, and the ten largest hold roughly 1.1%. The sequenced sample consisted of peripheral blood. The receptors stem from a human donor with acute or convalescent COVID-19. The donor label of this sample is uncertain. Each CDR3 is given with its conserved first and last residue. Fields, in order: V gene, J gene, clone size, D gene, CDR3 protein, CDR3 DNA. D genes are given only for firm matches. A row's size may be missing; if present it is once, few, many or a size class.

V: TRBV7-9; J: TRBJ1-1; size: -; D: TRBD1; CDR3: CASSQTGVTEAFF; DNA: TGTGCCAGCAGCCAGACAGGGGTCACTGAAGCTTTCTTT
V: TRBV18; J: TRBJ1-3; size: -; D: -; CDR3: CASSPGQLPSGNTIYF; DNA: TGTGCCAGCTCACCCGGACAGCTTCCCTCTGGAAACACCATATATTTT
V: TRBV28; J: TRBJ1-5; size: many; D: -; CDR3: CASRSYSNQPQHF; DNA: TGTGCCAGCAGGTCTTATAGCAATCAGCCCCAGCATTTT
V: TRBV19; J: TRBJ1-1; size: -; D: -; CDR3: CATRLGGSLNTEAFF; DNA: TGTGCCACTCGACTTGGAGGCAGTTTGAACACTGAAGCTTTCTTT
V: TRBV2; J: TRBJ2-5; size: -; D: -; CDR3: CASSEVGTPKMGETQYF; DNA: TGTGCCAGCAGTGAAGTAGGGACTCCCAAGATGGGAGAGACCCAGTACTTC
V: TRBV30; J: TRBJ1-6; size: -; D: TRBD1; CDR3: CAWSAKTGGSPLHF; DNA: TGTGCCTGGAGCGCAAAGACAGGGGGTTCACCCCTCCACTTT
V: TRBV9; J: TRBJ2-3; size: -; D: -; CDR3: CASSPRQATDTQYF; DNA: TGTGCCAGCAGCCCACGACAGGCAACAGATACGCAGTATTTT
V: TRBV11-1; J: TRBJ2-5; size: -; D: TRBD2; CDR3: CASSSASGVGTQYF; DNA: TGTGCCAGCAGCTCGGCTAGCGGGGTGGGGACCCAGTACTTC
V: TRBV12-3/TRBV12-4; J: TRBJ1-2; size: few; D: -; CDR3: CASSLGQGYGYTF; DNA: TGTGCCAGCAGTTTAGGGCAGGGCTATGGCTACACCTTC
V: TRBV6-5; J: TRBJ1-6; size: few; D: -; CDR3: CASSLTPGARDSPLHF; DNA: TGTGCCAGCAGTTTGACCCCAGGGGCCCGGGATTCACCCCTCCACTTT
V: TRBV25-1; J: TRBJ1-1; size: -; D: TRBD1; CDR3: CASNPTGANTEAFF; DNA: TGTGCCAGCAATCCGACAGGGGCGAACACTGAAGCTTTCTTT
V: TRBV10-3; J: TRBJ1-2; size: -; D: -; CDR3: CAISRDTNYGYTF; DNA: TGTGCCATCAGCAGGGACACCAACTATGGCTACACCTTC
V: TRBV5-1; J: TRBJ2-2; size: -; D: TRBD2; CDR3: CASSPPGLAGPNTGELFF; DNA: TGCGCCAGCAGCCCTCCGGGACTAGCGGGGCCCAACACCGGGGAGCTGTTTTTT